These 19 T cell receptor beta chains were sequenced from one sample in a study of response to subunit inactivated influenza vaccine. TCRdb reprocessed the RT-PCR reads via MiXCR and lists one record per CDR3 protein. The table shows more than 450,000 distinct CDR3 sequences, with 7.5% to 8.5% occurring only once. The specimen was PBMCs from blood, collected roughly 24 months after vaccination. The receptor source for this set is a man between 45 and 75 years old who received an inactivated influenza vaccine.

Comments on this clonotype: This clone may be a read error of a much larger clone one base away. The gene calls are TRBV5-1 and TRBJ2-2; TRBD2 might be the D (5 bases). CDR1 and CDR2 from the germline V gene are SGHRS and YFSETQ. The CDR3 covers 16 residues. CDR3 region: CASSLSNNANTGELIF. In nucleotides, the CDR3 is TGCGCCAGCAGCTTGAGCAACAACGCGAACACCGGGGAGCTGATTTTT.

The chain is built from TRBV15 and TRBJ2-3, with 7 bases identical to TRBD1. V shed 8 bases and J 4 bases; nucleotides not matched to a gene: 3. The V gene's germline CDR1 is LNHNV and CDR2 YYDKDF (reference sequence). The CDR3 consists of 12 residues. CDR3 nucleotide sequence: TGTGCCACCCAGGGGGATTCAGATACGCAGTATTTT. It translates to CATQGDSDTQYF.

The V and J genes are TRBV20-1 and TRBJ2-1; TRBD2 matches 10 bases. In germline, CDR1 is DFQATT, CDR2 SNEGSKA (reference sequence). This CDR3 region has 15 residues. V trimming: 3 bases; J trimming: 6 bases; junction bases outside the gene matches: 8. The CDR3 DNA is TGCAGTGCTAGCCCGCTAGCGGGAGAATCCAATGAGCAGTTCTTC. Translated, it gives CSASPLAGESNEQFF.

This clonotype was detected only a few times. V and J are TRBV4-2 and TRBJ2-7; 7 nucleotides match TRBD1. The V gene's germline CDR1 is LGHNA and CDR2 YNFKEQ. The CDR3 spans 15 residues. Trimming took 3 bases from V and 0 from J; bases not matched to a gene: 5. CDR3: CASSQRQGTSYEQYF. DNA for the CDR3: TGTGCCAGCAGCCAGCGACAGGGTACCTCCTACGAGCAGTACTTC.

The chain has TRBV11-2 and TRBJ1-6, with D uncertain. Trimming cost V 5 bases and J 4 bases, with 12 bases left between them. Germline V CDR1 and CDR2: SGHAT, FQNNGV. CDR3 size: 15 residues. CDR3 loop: CASSQRRSYNSPLHF. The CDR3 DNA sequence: TGTGCCAGCAGCCAGCGACGGTCGTATAATTCACCCCTCCACTTT.

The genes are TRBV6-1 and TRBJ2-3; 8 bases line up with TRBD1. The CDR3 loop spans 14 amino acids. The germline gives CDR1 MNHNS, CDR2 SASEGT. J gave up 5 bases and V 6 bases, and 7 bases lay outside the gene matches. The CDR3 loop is CASSFGQGIDTQYF. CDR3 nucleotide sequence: TGTGCCAGCAGCTTCGGACAGGGAATAGATACGCAGTATTTT.

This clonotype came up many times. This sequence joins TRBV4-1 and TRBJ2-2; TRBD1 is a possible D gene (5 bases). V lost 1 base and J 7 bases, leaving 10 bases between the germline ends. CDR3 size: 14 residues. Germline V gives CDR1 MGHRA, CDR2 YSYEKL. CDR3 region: CASSQGQFIGELFF. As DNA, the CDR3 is TGCGCCAGCAGCCAAGGACAGTTTATCGGGGAGCTGTTTTTT.

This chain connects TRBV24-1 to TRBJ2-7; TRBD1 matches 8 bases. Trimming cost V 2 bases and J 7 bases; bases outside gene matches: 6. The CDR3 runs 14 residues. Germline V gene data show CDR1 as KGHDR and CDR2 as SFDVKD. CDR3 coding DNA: TGTGCCACCAGTGATTCTCAGGGGGCGAGAGAGCAGTACTTC. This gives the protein CATSDSQGAREQYF.

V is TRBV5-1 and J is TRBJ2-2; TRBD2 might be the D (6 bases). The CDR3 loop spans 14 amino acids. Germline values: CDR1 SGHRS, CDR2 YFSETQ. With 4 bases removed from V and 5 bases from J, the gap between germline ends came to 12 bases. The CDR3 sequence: CASSPTGRTGELFF. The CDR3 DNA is TGCGCCAGCAGCCCTACCGGGAGAACCGGGGAGCTGTTTTTT.

The CDR3 protein is CASSRGTSGRFYEQYF. The CDR3 coding sequence is TGTGCCAGCAGCCGCGGGACTAGCGGGCGTTTCTACGAGCAGTACTTC. The rearrangement joins TRBV6-1 to TRBJ2-7; 12 bases are shared with TRBD2. J lost 3 bases, V lost 6 bases, and 9 bases had no gene match. CDR3 length: 16 residues. The germline CDR1 and CDR2 sequences are MNHNS and SASEGT.

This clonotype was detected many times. The CDR3 DNA is TGTGCCAGCAGCGTCTCGGGACAAAGCTCCTACAATGAGCAGTTCTTC. Translated: CASSVSGQSSYNEQFF. The chain combines TRBV9 with TRBJ2-1, with D possibly TRBD1 on 6 matching bases. The germline V gene has CDR1 SGDLS and CDR2 YYNGEE. The CDR3 has 16 amino acids. Trimming removed 2 bases from V and 0 bases from J, with 12 bases in between.

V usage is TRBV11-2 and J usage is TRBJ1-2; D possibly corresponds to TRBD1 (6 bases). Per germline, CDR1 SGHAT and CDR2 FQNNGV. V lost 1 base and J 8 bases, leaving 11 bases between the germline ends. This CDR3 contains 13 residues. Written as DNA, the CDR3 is TGTGCCAGCAGCTTAGGAGACAGGTCCGGCTACACCTTC. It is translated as CASSLGDRSGYTF. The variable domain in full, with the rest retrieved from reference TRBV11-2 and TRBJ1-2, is EAGVAQSPRYKIIEKRQSVAFWCNPISGHATLYWYQQILGQGPKLLIQFQNNGVVDDSQLPKDRFSAERLKGVDSTLKIQPAKLEDSAVYLCASSLGDRSGYTFGSGTRLTVV.

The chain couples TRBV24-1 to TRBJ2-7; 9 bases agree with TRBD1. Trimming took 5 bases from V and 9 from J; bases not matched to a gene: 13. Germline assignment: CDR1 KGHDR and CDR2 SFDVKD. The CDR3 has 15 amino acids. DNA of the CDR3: TGTGCCACCAGTGCTCGGACAGGGGCCCGGACTGGGCAGTACTTC. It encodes CATSARTGARTGQYF.

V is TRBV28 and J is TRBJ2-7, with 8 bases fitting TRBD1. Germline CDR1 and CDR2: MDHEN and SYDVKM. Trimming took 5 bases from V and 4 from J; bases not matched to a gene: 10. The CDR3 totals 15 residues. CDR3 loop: CASSGAGRGLYEQYF. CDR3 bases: TGTGCCAGCAGTGGGGCCGGCAGGGGGCTTTACGAGCAGTACTTC.

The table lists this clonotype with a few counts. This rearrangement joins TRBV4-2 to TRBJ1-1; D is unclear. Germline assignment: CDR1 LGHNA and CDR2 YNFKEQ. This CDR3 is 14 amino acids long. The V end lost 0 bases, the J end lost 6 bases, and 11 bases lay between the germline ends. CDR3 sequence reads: CASSQDLVKAEAFF. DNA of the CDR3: TGTGCCAGCAGCCAAGATTTGGTGAAGGCTGAAGCTTTCTTT.

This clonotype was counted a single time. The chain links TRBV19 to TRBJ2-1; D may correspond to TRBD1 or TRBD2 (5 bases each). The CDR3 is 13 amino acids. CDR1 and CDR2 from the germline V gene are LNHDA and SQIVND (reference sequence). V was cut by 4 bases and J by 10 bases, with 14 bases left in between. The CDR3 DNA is TGTGCCAGTAGTACGGGGCGGGTGGCGGAGCAGTTCTTC. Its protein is CASSTGRVAEQFF.

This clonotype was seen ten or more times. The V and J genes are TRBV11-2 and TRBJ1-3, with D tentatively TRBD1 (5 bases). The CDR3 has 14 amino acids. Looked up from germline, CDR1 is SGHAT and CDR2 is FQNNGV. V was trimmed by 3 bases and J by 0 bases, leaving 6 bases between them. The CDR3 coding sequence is TGTGCCAGCAGCTTCGACAGCTCTGGAAACACCATATATTTT. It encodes CASSFDSSGNTIYF.

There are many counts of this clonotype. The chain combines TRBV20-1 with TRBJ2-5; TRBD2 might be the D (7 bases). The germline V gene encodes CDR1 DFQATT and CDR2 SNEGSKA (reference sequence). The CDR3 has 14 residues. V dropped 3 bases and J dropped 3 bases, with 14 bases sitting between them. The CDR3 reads CSASRGGPKETQYF. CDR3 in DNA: TGCAGTGCTAGTAGGGGGGGACCGAAAGAGACCCAGTACTTC.

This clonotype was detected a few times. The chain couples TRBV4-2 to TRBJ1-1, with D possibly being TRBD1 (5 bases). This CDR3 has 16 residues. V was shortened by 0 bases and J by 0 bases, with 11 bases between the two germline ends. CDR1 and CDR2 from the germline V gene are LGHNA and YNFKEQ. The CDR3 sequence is CASSQDRQTMNTEAFF. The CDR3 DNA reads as TGTGCCAGCAGCCAAGATAGACAGACAATGAACACTGAAGCTTTCTTT.